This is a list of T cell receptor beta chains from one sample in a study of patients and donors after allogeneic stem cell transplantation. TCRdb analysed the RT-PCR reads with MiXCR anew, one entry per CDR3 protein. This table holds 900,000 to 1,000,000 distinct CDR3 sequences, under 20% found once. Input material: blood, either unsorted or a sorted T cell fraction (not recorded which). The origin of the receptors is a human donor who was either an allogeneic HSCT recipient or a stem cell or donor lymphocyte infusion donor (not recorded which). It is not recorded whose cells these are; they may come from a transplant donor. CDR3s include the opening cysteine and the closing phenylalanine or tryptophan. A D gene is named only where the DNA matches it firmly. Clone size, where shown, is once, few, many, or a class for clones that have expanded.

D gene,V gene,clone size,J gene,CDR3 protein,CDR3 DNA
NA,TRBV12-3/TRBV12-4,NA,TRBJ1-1,CATYQGRTEAFF,TGTGCCACCTATCAGGGTAGGACTGAAGCTTTCTTT
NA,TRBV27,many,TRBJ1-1,CASSFLGGNTEAFF,TGTGCCAGCAGTTTTCTTGGGGGTAACACTGAAGCTTTCTTT
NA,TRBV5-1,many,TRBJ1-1,CASSFPGTEAFF,TGCGCCAGCAGCTTTCCGGGAACTGAAGCTTTCTTT
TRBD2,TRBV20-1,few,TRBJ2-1,CSASGRLAGDIEQFF,TGCAGTGCTAGTGGGCGACTAGCGGGAGATATTGAGCAGTTCTTC
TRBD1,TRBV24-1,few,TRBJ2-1,CATSARQGDYNEQFF,TGTGCCACCAGTGCCAGACAGGGTGACTACAATGAGCAGTTCTTC
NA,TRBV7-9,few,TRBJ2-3,CASSVEGVTQYF,TGTGCCAGCAGCGTAGAGGGGGTTACGCAGTATTTT
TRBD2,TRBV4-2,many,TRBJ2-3,CASSSWGGDEDTQYF,TGTGCCAGCAGCTCCTGGGGGGGTGATGAAGATACGCAGTATTTT
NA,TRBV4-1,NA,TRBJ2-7,CASNQGGLDGSYEQYF,TGCGCCAGCAACCAGGGGGGCCTAGACGGTTCCTACGAGCAGTACTTC
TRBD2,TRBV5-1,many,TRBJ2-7,CASSLGGTSGIFF,TGCGCCAGCAGCTTGGGTGGGACTAGCGGGATCTTCTTC
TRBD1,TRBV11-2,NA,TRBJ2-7,CASTPPGQGIYEQYF,TGTGCCAGCACTCCACCGGGACAGGGAATCTACGAGCAGTACTTC
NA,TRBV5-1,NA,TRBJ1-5,CASSSGGQNNQPQHF,TGCGCCAGCAGTTCCGGAGGCCAAAACAATCAGCCCCAGCATTTT
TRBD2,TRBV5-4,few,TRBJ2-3,CASSRPTSGISTDTQYF,TGTGCCAGCAGCCGACCGACTAGCGGAATTAGCACAGATACGCAGTATTTT
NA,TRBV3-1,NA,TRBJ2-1,CASSQDRPGKIGYNEQFF,TGTGCCAGCAGCCAAGATAGACCAGGTAAAATAGGCTACAATGAGCAGTTCTTC
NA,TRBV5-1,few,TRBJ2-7,CASSLGGTDLFYEQYF,TGCGCCAGCAGCTTGGGCGGGACAGACCTTTTCTACGAGCAGTACTTC
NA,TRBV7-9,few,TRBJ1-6,CASSSLSPLHF,TGTGCCAGCAGCTCCTTATCACCCCTCCACTTT
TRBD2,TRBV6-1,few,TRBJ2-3,CASNLLAGGDTQYF,TGTGCCAGCAATTTACTAGCGGGGGGAGATACGCAGTATTTT
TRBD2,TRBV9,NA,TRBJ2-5,CASSVGLAGRETQYF,TGTGCCAGCAGCGTGGGACTAGCGGGAAGAGAGACCCAGTACTTC
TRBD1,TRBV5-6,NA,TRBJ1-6,CASSLEGDRGNSPLHF,TGTGCCAGCAGCTTGGAAGGGGACAGGGGAAATTCACCCCTCCACTTT
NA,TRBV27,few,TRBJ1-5,CASSFISPGHNQPQHF,TGTGCCAGCAGTTTTATAAGCCCGGGACACAATCAGCCCCAGCATTTT
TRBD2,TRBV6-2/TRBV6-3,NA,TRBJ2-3,CASSYPRWTSGRPSTDTQYF,TGTGCCAGCAGTTACCCGAGGTGGACTAGCGGGAGGCCTAGCACAGATACGCAGTATTTT
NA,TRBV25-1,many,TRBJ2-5,CASSDLDSRGETQYF,TGTGCCAGCAGTGACCTGGACTCTCGGGGAGAGACCCAGTACTTC
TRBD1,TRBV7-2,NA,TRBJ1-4,CASSLLDRRNEKLFF,TGTGCCAGCAGCTTACTGGACAGGCGTAATGAAAAACTGTTTTTT
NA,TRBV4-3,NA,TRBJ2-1,CASSQGSGTLIGNEQFF,TGCGCCAGCAGCCAAGGATCCGGGACTTTAATAGGGAATGAGCAGTTCTTC
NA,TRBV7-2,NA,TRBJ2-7,CASSPGEWATYEQYF,TGTGCCAGCAGCCCTGGGGAGTGGGCAACCTACGAGCAGTACTTC
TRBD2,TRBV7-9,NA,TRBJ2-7,CASSPGLVKREQYF,TGTGCCAGCAGCCCGGGACTAGTTAAACGCGAGCAGTACTTC
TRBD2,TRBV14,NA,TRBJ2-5,CASSQRAGGQETQYF,TGTGCCAGCAGCCAAAGAGCGGGAGGGCAAGAGACCCAGTACTTC
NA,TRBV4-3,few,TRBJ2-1,CASSQRGRYNEQFF,TGCGCCAGCAGTCAACGGGGGAGGTACAATGAGCAGTTCTTC
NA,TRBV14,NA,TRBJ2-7,CASSLSSGGAYEQYF,TGTGCCAGCAGCCTTTCCTCCGGAGGAGCCTACGAGCAGTACTTC
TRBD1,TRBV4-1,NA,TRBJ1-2,CASSQPGQGSYGYTF,TGCGCCAGCAGCCAACCGGGACAGGGGAGCTATGGCTACACCTTC
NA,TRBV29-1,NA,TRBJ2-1,CSVEDQGGSYNEQFF,TGCAGCGTTGAAGATCAAGGGGGCTCCTACAATGAGCAGTTCTTC
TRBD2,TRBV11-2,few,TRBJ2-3,CASSLEPGLSTDTQYF,TGTGCCAGCAGCTTAGAACCGGGACTATCTACTGATACGCAGTATTTT